One sample yielded the 19 T cell receptor beta chains listed below, sequenced in a study of T-cell memory formation after mild COVID-19. TCRdb called the 5' RACE reads again in MiXCR, with one record for every CDR3 protein. This table holds more than 450,000 distinct CDR3 sequences, around 17% found once. Material for sequencing was PBMCs or a T cell subset sorted from them (not recorded which). These receptors were obtained from an adult woman who had mild COVID-19 (a few samples of this study predate the infection). Cell type and time point are not known.

This clonotype occurred a few times. The gene calls are TRBV7-2 and TRBJ2-5, with 8 bases aligning to TRBD1. V was clipped by 4 bases and J by 4 bases; unmatched bases: 5. The CDR3 totals 14 residues. The V gene's germline CDR1 is SGHTA and CDR2 FQGNSA. The CDR3 sequence is CASSYQGAGETQYF. CDR3 bases: TGTGCCAGCAGCTATCAGGGGGCCGGAGAGACCCAGTACTTC.

This clonotype was counted between two and nine times. The V gene is TRBV19, the J gene TRBJ1-1; D gene unclear. V lost 10 bases and J lost 11, with 35 bases in between. Per germline, CDR1 LNHDA and CDR2 SQIVND (reference sequence). The CDR3 runs to 17 residues. Written as DNA, the CDR3 is TGTGCCAAAGTGACCTATATCCCCGAAGAAGCCCGGCTTGGGGCTTTCTTT. Its protein is CAKVTYIPEEARLGAFF.

This rearrangement joins TRBV3-1 to TRBJ2-6; D gene ambiguous. Trimming stripped 6 bases from V and 0 bases from J, with 15 bases between. The CDR3 spans 17 residues. CDR1 and CDR2 from the germline V gene are LGHDT and YNNKEL (reference sequence). CDR3 region: CASSLTPDLSGANVLTF. As DNA, the CDR3 is TGTGCCAGCAGTCTCACCCCGGACCTCTCTGGGGCCAACGTCCTGACTTTC.

This clonotype has just a few counts. The V call is TRBV27, the J call TRBJ1-2; D may be TRBD1 (5 bases). This CDR3 is 14 amino acids long. The V end was cut by 3 bases, the J end by 3 bases, with 11 bases between. CDR1 and CDR2 from the germline V gene are MNHEY and SMNVEV (reference sequence). The CDR3 sequence is CASSLSGAYYGYTF. CDR3 bases: TGTGCCAGCAGTTTGAGTGGGGCCTACTATGGCTACACCTTC.

The V gene is TRBV18, the J gene TRBJ2-7; D not certain. V was clipped by 6 bases and J by 3 bases, with 12 bases between them. Germline values: CDR1 KGHSH, CDR2 LQKENI. The CDR3 is made up of 13 amino acids. The CDR3 sequence: CASSQERYYEQYF. CDR3 bases: TGTGCCAGCTCGCAAGAAAGATACTACGAGCAGTACTTC.

The gene calls are TRBV15 and TRBJ2-7; D perhaps matches TRBD1 (7 bases). The CDR3 length is 15 residues. Trimming removed 0 bases at V and 3 bases at J, with 12 bases between. Looked up from germline, CDR1 is LNHNV and CDR2 is YYDKDF (reference sequence). As DNA, the CDR3 is TGTGCCACCAGCAGAGATCGGGGGACAGACTACGAGCAGTACTTC. Protein sequence: CATSRDRGTDYEQYF.

V is TRBV24-1 and J is TRBJ2-1; D not certain. Germline CDR1 reads KGHDR; CDR2 reads SFDVKD. There are 13 residues in the CDR3. V was shortened by 3 bases and J by 8 bases, with 10 bases between the two germline ends. In nucleotides, the CDR3 is TGTGCCACCAGTGATCCCCCTCCGGATGAGCAGTTCTTC. Translating it yields CATSDPPPDEQFF.

This clonotype was observed a handful of times. The V gene is TRBV2, the J gene TRBJ2-3, with TRBD2 matching over 7 bases. The CDR3 runs 17 residues. J gave up 3 bases and V 6 bases, and 15 bases lay outside the gene matches. Germline V CDR1 and CDR2: SNHLY, FYNNEI. DNA of the CDR3: TGTGCCAGCAGCCGACTAGGGCTAAGCGGGAAGACAGATACGCAGTATTTT. Its translation: CASSRLGLSGKTDTQYF.

This clonotype was observed a few times. The chain has TRBV6-5 and TRBJ2-1, with 15 nucleotides matching TRBD2. The CDR3 runs to 16 residues. Trimming cost V 5 bases and J 7 bases; bases outside gene matches: 6. Germline V gene lookup returns CDR1 MNHEY and CDR2 SVGAGI. CDR3 residues: CASSPGLAGGRNEQFF. The CDR3 DNA reads as TGTGCCAGCAGTCCGGGACTAGCGGGGGGAAGGAATGAGCAGTTCTTC.

The chain recombines TRBV7-6 with TRBJ1-1; 7 positions agree with TRBD1. Germline V lookup: CDR1 SGHVS, CDR2 FNYEAQ. The V and J ends lost 1 base and 0 bases, in that order; junction bases with no gene match: 8. The CDR3 totals 17 residues. CDR3 amino acids: CASSLVGSGGVNTEAFF. The CDR3, as DNA: TGTGCCAGCAGCTTAGTCGGGTCAGGGGGGGTGAACACTGAAGCTTTCTTT.

This clonotype was seen a handful of times. The rearrangement joins TRBV7-8 to TRBJ1-2; D is ambiguous. The CDR3 has 13 residues. V dropped 4 bases and J dropped 0 bases, with 6 bases sitting between them. Germline assignment: CDR1 SGHVS and CDR2 FQNEAQ. CDR3 amino acids: CASSSTSNYGYTF. CDR3 coding DNA: TGTGCCAGCAGCTCGACATCTAACTATGGCTACACCTTC.

The V and J genes are TRBV5-1 and TRBJ2-3, with a tentative D call TRBD1 (5 bases). Germline-derived CDR1 and CDR2 are SGHRS and YFSETQ. The CDR3 totals 15 residues. The V end was cut by 6 bases, the J end by 5 bases, with 19 bases between. Here the CDR3 DNA reads TGCGCCAGCACCCTCTTATGGGGCTCTCTAGATACGCAGTATTTT. Amino acid sequence: CASTLLWGSLDTQYF.

The chain links TRBV7-2 to TRBJ2-7; D is unresolved. Germline assignment: CDR1 SGHTA and CDR2 FQGNSA. The CDR3 covers 13 residues. The V end was cut by 5 bases, the J end by 7 bases, with 15 bases between. In DNA, the CDR3 is TGTGCCAGCAGCCACCCCATGAGTGGAGAGCAGTACTTC. Amino acids: CASSHPMSGEQYF. The whole variable domain, remainder taken from reference TRBV7-2 and TRBJ2-7, is GAGVSQSPSNKVTEKGKDVELRCDPISGHTALYWYRQSLGQGLEFLIYFQGNSAPDKSGLPSDRFSAERTGGSVSTLTIQRTQQEDSAVYLCASSHPMSGEQYFGPGTRLTVT.

The chain joins TRBV7-3 to TRBJ1-1, with 7 bases matching TRBD1. Per germline, CDR1 SGHTA and CDR2 FQGTGA. V shed 5 bases and J 5 bases; nucleotides not matched to a gene: 5. The CDR3 covers 13 residues. The CDR3 sequence: CASSPMTGTEAFF. CDR3 DNA sequence: TGTGCCAGCAGCCCGATGACAGGGACTGAAGCTTTCTTT.

This clonotype was detected a few times. The V call is TRBV11-2, the J call TRBJ1-1; 9 bases match TRBD1. Germline loops: CDR1 SGHAT, CDR2 FQNNGV. The CDR3 is 15 amino acids. V dropped 3 bases and J dropped 5; count of bases not matched to a gene: 7. This chain's CDR3 is CASSLLQGARTEAFF. DNA for the CDR3: TGTGCCAGCAGCTTGTTACAGGGGGCGCGAACTGAAGCTTTCTTT.

The chain recombines TRBV6-2 or TRBV6-3 with TRBJ2-2; 11 bases are shared with TRBD2. The length of the CDR3 is 19 residues. The germline CDR1 and CDR2 sequences are MNHEY and SVGEGT. J gave up 4 bases and V 4 bases, and 14 bases lay outside the gene matches. The CDR3 sequence: CASSSPGLAARRITGELFF. The CDR3 DNA reads as TGTGCCAGCAGTTCCCCGGGACTAGCGGCGAGGAGGATCACCGGGGAGCTGTTTTTT.

This clonotype was counted ten times or more. The chain recombines TRBV12-3 or TRBV12-4 with TRBJ2-3; D may be TRBD2 (6 bases). V lost 10 bases, J lost 2 bases, and 19 bases lay in between. CDR3 size: 15 residues. The DNA of the CDR3 is TGTGCCACCTACGTACGGGAGCCAACCACAGATACGCAGTATTTT. Its translation: CATYVREPTTDTQYF.

CDR3 DNA: TGTGCCTGGAGACGTTACTCCTACGAGCAGTACTTC. Encoded protein: CAWRRYSYEQYF. The rearrangement uses TRBV30 and TRBJ2-7; D call uncertain. CDR3 size: 12 residues. Germline V CDR1 and CDR2: GTSNPN, SVGIG (reference sequence). Trimming removed 3 bases at V and 0 bases at J, with 6 bases between.

This chain links TRBV6-1 with TRBJ2-5, with 8 bases matching TRBD1. There are 14 residues in the CDR3. V dropped 8 bases and J dropped 5; count of bases not matched to a gene: 10. The V gene's germline CDR1 is MNHNS and CDR2 SASEGT. In DNA, the CDR3 is TGTGCCAGCGCGCGGGACGGGGACAGGGAGACCCAGTACTTC. Translated: CASARDGDRETQYF.